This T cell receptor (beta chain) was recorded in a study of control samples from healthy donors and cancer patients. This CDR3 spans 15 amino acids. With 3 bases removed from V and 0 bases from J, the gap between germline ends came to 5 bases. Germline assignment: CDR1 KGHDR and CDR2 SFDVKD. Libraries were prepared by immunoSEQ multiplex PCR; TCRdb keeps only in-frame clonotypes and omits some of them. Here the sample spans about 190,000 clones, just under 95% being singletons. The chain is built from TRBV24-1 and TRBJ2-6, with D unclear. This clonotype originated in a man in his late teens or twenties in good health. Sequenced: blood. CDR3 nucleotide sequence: TGTGCCACCAGTGATAGGATCTCTGGGGCCAACGTCCTGACTTTC. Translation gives CATSDRISGANVLTF.